Given below is one T cell receptor beta chain in context. The CDR3 loop spans 15 amino acids. V shed 3 bases, J shed 3 bases, and the junction held 7 bases outside the gene matches. CDR1 is MGHRA and CDR2 is YSYEKL in the germline V gene. This record belongs to a study of blood T cell repertoires in COVID-19. In the study overall: Nucleic acid was either cDNA or gDNA, and it came from T cells, B-cell-depleted T cells, or PBMCs.

As processed by the authors: Reference gene primer amplification gave nucleated cell count estimates. Sequenced by immunoSEQ multiplex PCR; TCRdb stores in-frame clones only, minus some. V and J calls and clone size are given by that table; D and trimming were obtained from the DNA. The sample has roughly 400,000 clones, more than 75% seen once; the top ten hold about 2.1%. The receptor comes from a woman between 55 and 75 years old with COVID-19, enrolled during active disease. The V and J genes are TRBV4-1 and TRBJ2-7, with 8 bases matching TRBD1. Sequences were obtained from peripheral blood. The CDR3, as DNA: TGCGCCAGCAGCCAGACAGGGGTTCTTTTCTACGAGCAGTACTTC. Protein: CASSQTGVLFYEQYF.